These T cell receptor beta chains were read from a single sample in a study of PD-L1 blockade in urothelial cancer. Assay: immunoSEQ multiplex PCR; the TCRdb copy retains only in-frame clones and omits some. The sample carries about 88,000 clones, approximately 91% recorded once. The sample here was PBMCs, taken around atezolizumab (anti-PD-L1) treatment. These receptor sequences come from a man aged 55-75 years with urothelial cancer. Each CDR3 is given with its conserved first and last residue. Fields, in order: V gene, J gene, clone size, CDR3 protein. Rows give clone size only sometimes, using once, few, many, or a class for an expanded clone.

>TRBV11-1|TRBJ2-5|-
CASSVTSGVETQYF
>TRBV7-2|TRBJ2-5|-
CASSYQGQETQYF
>TRBV18|TRBJ2-2|once
CASSPQLAGPNTGELFF
>TRBV4-3|TRBJ2-1|-
CASSLRTSGSRGYNEQFF
>TRBV10-1|TRBJ2-5|-
CASGGQPQETQYF
>TRBV2|TRBJ2-1|-
CASSSPGTVYNEQFF
>TRBV28|TRBJ1-5|-
CAGSGASGAQHF
>TRBV9|TRBJ2-7|-
CASSGSPQRTSDDYEQYF
>TRBV2|TRBJ1-4|-
CASRLGTGGGTEKLFF
>TRBV7-2|TRBJ2-1|once
CASSPDREGAGNEQFF
>TRBV7-7|TRBJ2-1|-
CASSLKQDNNEQFF
>TRBV5-1|TRBJ2-7|-
CASSLGGGTVGEQYF
>TRBV5-4|TRBJ2-1|-
CASSRDSTPLSHNEQFF
>TRBV7-9|TRBJ1-1|-
CASSLEGETEAFF
>TRBV27|TRBJ1-2|-
CASSLGGTDAQLYGYTF
>TRBV9|TRBJ1-1|-
CASSVSQGGIWTEAFF
>TRBV7-2|TRBJ2-5|-
CASSSGSQQGRQETQYF
>TRBV7-2|TRBJ2-5|once
CASSLLAGGETQYF
>TRBV5-8|TRBJ2-5|-
CATAKGGGETQYF
>TRBV7-3|TRBJ1-1|-
CASSVRGHTEAFF
>TRBV6-1|TRBJ2-4|-
CASSELGGGSYF
>TRBV4-3|TRBJ2-3|-
CASSQGAGGMADTQYF
>TRBV7-9|TRBJ2-3|-
CASSLLSGGAADTQYF
>TRBV30|TRBJ2-1|-
CAWSVKWTSDGEQFF